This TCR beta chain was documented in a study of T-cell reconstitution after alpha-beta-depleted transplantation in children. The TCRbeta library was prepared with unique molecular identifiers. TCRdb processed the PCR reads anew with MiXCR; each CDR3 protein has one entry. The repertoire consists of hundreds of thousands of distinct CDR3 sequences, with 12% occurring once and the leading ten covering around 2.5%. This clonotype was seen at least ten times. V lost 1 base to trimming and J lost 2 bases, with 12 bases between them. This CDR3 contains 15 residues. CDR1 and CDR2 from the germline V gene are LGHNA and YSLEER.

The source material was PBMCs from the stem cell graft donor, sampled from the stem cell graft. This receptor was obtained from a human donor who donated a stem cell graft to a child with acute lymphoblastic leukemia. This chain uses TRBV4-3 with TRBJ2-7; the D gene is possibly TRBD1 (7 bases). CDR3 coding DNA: TGCGCCAGCAGCCAAGGGCAGGGGGGTACCTACGAGCAGTACTTC. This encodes CASSQGQGGTYEQYF.